A single sample gave rise to the 32 T cell receptor beta chains below, sequenced in a study of identical twins. TCRdb ran MiXCR on the 5' RACE reads and lists one entry per CDR3 protein. The table records 450,000 to 650,000 distinct CDR3 sequences, 9.6% of them present only once. The data also belong to a second study, concerning yellow fever vaccine responses in identical twins.

Sequencing input: PBMCs. These receptor sequences come from a woman younger than 30 in good health.

The table lists this clonotype with a few counts. The chain joins TRBV18 to TRBJ2-7; 7 bases match TRBD1. V was pared by 3 bases and J by 0 bases, with 5 bases of the junction left unmatched. The CDR3 runs to 15 residues. Germline V gene sequence: CDR1 KGHSH, CDR2 LQKENI. Here the CDR3 DNA reads TGTGCCAGCTCACCTGGACAGGTAAACTCCTACGAGCAGTACTTC. Its translation: CASSPGQVNSYEQYF.

The table lists this clonotype with a few counts. The rearrangement uses TRBV3-1 and TRBJ2-3; 8 bases line up with TRBD2. The length of the CDR3 is 17 residues. V shed 1 base, J shed 3 bases, and the junction held 9 bases outside the gene matches. Germline CDR1 and CDR2: LGHDT and YNNKEL (reference sequence). This CDR3 is CASSQVLAGDLTDTQYF. The CDR3 DNA is TGTGCCAGCAGCCAAGTTCTAGCGGGTGACTTAACAGATACGCAGTATTTT.

The V call is TRBV20-1, the J call TRBJ2-7, with TRBD1 identical over 10 bases. CDR3 length equals 11 residues. The germline V gene encodes CDR1 DFQATT and CDR2 SNEGSKA (reference sequence). CDR3 sequence reads: CVGQGDHEQYF. The CDR3 DNA reads as TGCGTCGGACAGGGGGACCACGAGCAGTACTTC.

V is TRBV7-3 and J is TRBJ2-2; TRBD1 or TRBD2 may be the D gene (5 bases each). The length of the CDR3 is 13 residues. Germline CDR1 reads SGHTA; CDR2 reads FQGTGA. The germline V and J ends were trimmed by 5 bases and 13 bases, with 17 bases remaining between them. DNA for the CDR3: TGTGCCAGCAGCACAGTCCCCAGGGACGGGCTGTTTTTT. It translates to CASSTVPRDGLFF.

This clonotype was observed at least ten times. This chain's CDR3 is CATSDLRTGQGIQYF. Here the CDR3 DNA reads TGTGCCACCAGTGATTTGCGGACAGGTCAAGGCATTCAGTACTTC. The rearrangement joins TRBV24-1 to TRBJ2-4, with 7 bases that match TRBD1. The CDR3 runs 15 residues. V dropped 0 bases and J dropped 9; count of bases not matched to a gene: 7. The germline CDR1 and CDR2 sequences are KGHDR and SFDVKD.

The CDR3 loop is CASSTRALFEQFF. For the CDR3, the DNA is TGTGCCAGCAGCACCCGGGCCCTCTTTGAACAGTTCTTC. The chain employs TRBV7-8 and TRBJ2-1, with D unclear. Trimming took 5 bases from V and 13 from J, leaving 18 bases between them. Germline CDR1 is SGHVS and CDR2 is FQNEAQ. This CDR3 is built from 13 residues.

This clonotype was observed a few times. This chain connects TRBV3-1 to TRBJ1-5; D is unresolved. Germline V CDR1 and CDR2: LGHDT, YNNKEL (reference sequence). V shed 1 base and J shed 4 bases, with 11 bases lying between them. CDR3 length: 15 amino acids. The CDR3 loop reads CASSQAPGKNQPQHF. CDR3 DNA: TGTGCCAGCAGCCAAGCCCCGGGGAAAAATCAGCCCCAGCATTTT. The whole variable domain, filled in from reference TRBV3-1 and TRBJ1-5, reads DTAVSQTPKYLVTQMGNDKSIKCEQNLGHDTMYWYKQDSKKFLKIMFSYNNKELIINETVPNRFSPKSPDKAHLNLHINSLELGDSAVYFCASSQAPGKNQPQHFGDGTRLSIL.

This clonotype was recorded at least ten times. This chain links TRBV20-1 with TRBJ1-3; D gene ambiguous. With 6 bases removed from V and 0 bases from J, the gap between germline ends came to 12 bases. Germline V gene sequence: CDR1 DFQATT, CDR2 SNEGSKA (reference sequence). This CDR3 region has 14 residues. The CDR3: CSATAGSSGNTIYF. For the CDR3, the DNA is TGCAGTGCAACCGCCGGGAGCTCTGGAAACACCATATATTTT.

In its sample, this clonotype was seen a few times. The chain links TRBV11-1 to TRBJ2-1, with 8 bases aligning to TRBD2. Germline V lookup: CDR1 SGHAT, CDR2 FQDESV (reference sequence). The CDR3 runs 16 residues. Unmatched junction bases numbered 14, after V lost 6 bases and J lost 7 bases. The CDR3 protein is CASRLSVLAGRNEQFF. CDR3 nucleotide sequence: TGTGCCAGCAGACTTTCGGTGCTAGCGGGTCGTAATGAGCAGTTCTTC.

This clonotype has a count of ten or more. This chain connects TRBV27 to TRBJ2-7, with TRBD1 as a possible D gene (6 bases). Germline assignment: CDR1 MNHEY and CDR2 SMNVEV (reference sequence). V was trimmed by 3 bases and J by 0 bases, leaving 12 bases between them. The CDR3 covers 15 residues. The DNA of the CDR3 is TGTGCCAGCAGTTTGGTAGCAGGGGCCTCCTACGAGCAGTACTTC. Translating gives CASSLVAGASYEQYF.

This clonotype was detected only a few times. The chain carries TRBV28 and TRBJ2-2; TRBD2 aligns across 10 bases. The junction had 8 bases not matched to a gene; V was cut back by 3 bases and J by 1 base. The CDR3 is made up of 18 amino acids. Per germline, CDR1 MDHEN and CDR2 SYDVKM. CDR3 sequence reads: CASSFTLAGAVNTGELFF. The CDR3 DNA reads TGTGCCAGCAGTTTCACCCTAGCGGGAGCCGTGAACACCGGGGAGCTGTTTTTT. The full variable domain, with the rest looked up from reference TRBV28 and TRBJ2-2, is DVKVTQSSRYLVKRTGEKVFLECVQDMDHENMFWYRQDPGLGLRLIYFSYDVKMKEKGDIPEGYSVSREKKERFSLILESASTNQTSMYLCASSFTLAGAVNTGELFFGEGSRLTVL.

This clonotype showed up many times. The chain has TRBV4-3 and TRBJ2-1; TRBD1 agrees at 7 bases. Germline V gene lookup returns CDR1 LGHNA and CDR2 YSLEER. J was trimmed by 6 bases and V by 2 bases; bases with no gene match: 7. The CDR3 contains 15 residues. Written as DNA, the CDR3 is TGCGCCAGCAGCCAAAACCTCGCAGGGGGCAATGAGCAGTTCTTC. Translated: CASSQNLAGGNEQFF.

The chain recombines TRBV6-2 or TRBV6-3 with TRBJ2-1; possibly TRBD1 for D (6 bases). CDR1 is MNHEY and CDR2 is SVGEGT in the germline V gene. The CDR3 sequence is 15 residues long. V lost 8 bases, J lost 2 bases, and 16 bases lay in between. The CDR3: CASGGDNYPYNEQFF. The CDR3 DNA reads TGTGCCAGCGGGGGCGACAACTACCCCTACAATGAGCAGTTCTTC.

The chain carries TRBV7-2 and TRBJ2-7; 9 positions agree with TRBD1. Germline assignment: CDR1 SGHTA and CDR2 FQGNSA. V shed 3 bases, J shed 3 bases, and the junction held 6 bases outside the gene matches. This CDR3 region has 15 residues. The CDR3, as DNA: TGTGCCAGCAGCTTCCCGGGACAGGGTATCTACGAGCAGTACTTC. This translates into CASSFPGQGIYEQYF.

A note on this clonotype: The junction differs from germline at one of its ends, possibly a read error. The chain combines TRBV20-1 with TRBJ2-3; TRBD2 aligns across 15 bases. Germline CDR1 is DFQATT and CDR2 is SNEGSKA (reference sequence). The CDR3 sequence is 19 residues long. This CDR3 is CCARPGLAGGVGRTDTQYF. In nucleotides, the CDR3 is TGCTGTGCTAGACCGGGACTAGCGGGGGGTGTGGGACGCACAGATACGCAGTATTTT.

There are many counts of this clonotype. The CDR3 here is CASSLDFPGALGEQYF. Written as DNA, the CDR3 is TGTGCCAGCAGTTTAGATTTTCCGGGGGCGCTTGGGGAGCAGTACTTC. The rearrangement joins TRBV28 to TRBJ2-7; the D gene could be TRBD1 or TRBD2 (6 bases each). Per germline, CDR1 MDHEN and CDR2 SYDVKM. V lost 2 bases to trimming and J lost 7 bases, with 21 bases between them. This CDR3 spans 16 amino acids. Together with reference TRBV28 and TRBJ2-7, the CDR3 gives the full variable domain: DVKVTQSSRYLVKRTGEKVFLECVQDMDHENMFWYRQDPGLGLRLIYFSYDVKMKEKGDIPEGYSVSREKKERFSLILESASTNQTSMYLCASSLDFPGALGEQYFGPGTRLTVT.

This chain joins TRBV10-1 and TRBJ2-2, with 10 bases fitting TRBD2. From germline, CDR1 is WNHNN and CDR2 SYGVQD (reference sequence). The CDR3 spans 15 residues. V lost 10 bases to trimming and J lost 4 bases; unmatched junction nucleotides: 9. Here the CDR3 reads CATEREGRGTGELFF. CDR3 DNA: TGCGCCACAGAGCGGGAGGGCCGAGGCACCGGGGAGCTGTTTTTT.

This clonotype was picked up many times. The gene calls are TRBV10-3 and TRBJ2-1; 11 nucleotides line up with TRBD2. Germline CDR1 ENHRY, CDR2 SYGVKD. V gave up 7 bases and J gave up 5 bases; unmatched junction bases: 13. The CDR3 has 17 amino acids. This CDR3 is CAIKERVAGGHDNEQFF. The CDR3 DNA sequence: TGTGCCATCAAGGAGAGGGTAGCGGGGGGGCACGACAATGAGCAGTTCTTC.

This clonotype is medium-sized in the sample. This chain connects TRBV14 to TRBJ2-7; D remains ambiguous. The CDR3 sequence is 13 residues long. Germline V gives CDR1 SGHDN, CDR2 FVKESK. V lost 4 bases, J lost 7 bases, and 14 bases lay in between. CDR3 loop: CASSPRTAEEQYF. The CDR3, as DNA: TGTGCCAGCAGCCCTCGGACGGCAGAAGAGCAGTACTTC.

CDR3 loop: CASSYPDRTTNTGELFF. The CDR3 coding sequence is TGTGCCAGCAGCTACCCGGACAGAACGACGAACACCGGGGAGCTGTTTTTT. The chain has TRBV5-5 and TRBJ2-2, with D maybe TRBD1 (6 bases). This CDR3 has 17 amino acids. V lost 3 bases and J lost 0, with 15 bases in between. The V gene's germline CDR1 is SGHKS and CDR2 YYEKEE (reference sequence).

This sequence joins TRBV2 and TRBJ2-3, with TRBD2 matching over 13 bases. CDR3 length: 21 residues. V dropped 0 bases and J dropped 7; count of bases not matched to a gene: 19. Germline values: CDR1 SNHLY, CDR2 FYNNEI. CDR3 residues: CASSEALPTLLAGGSRNTQYF. The CDR3 coding sequence is TGTGCCAGCAGTGAAGCGCTTCCGACTCTACTAGCGGGGGGGTCCAGGAATACGCAGTATTTT.

This clonotype has at least ten counts. J is TRBJ2-1 and V is TRBV7-3; 8 nucleotides agree with TRBD1. The germline V gene has CDR1 SGHTA and CDR2 FQGTGA. V shed 5 bases, J shed 0 bases, and the junction held 6 bases outside the gene matches. The CDR3 runs to 16 residues. This CDR3 reads CASSLRTGGSYNEQFF. In DNA, the CDR3 is TGTGCCAGCAGCCTACGAACAGGGGGCTCCTACAATGAGCAGTTCTTC.

This clonotype was counted only a few times. V usage is TRBV4-1 and J usage is TRBJ1-5; no clear D. This CDR3 region has 13 residues. Germline V lookup: CDR1 MGHRA, CDR2 YSYEKL. V was clipped by 3 bases and J by 4 bases, with 7 bases between them. The CDR3 nucleotides read TGCGCCAGCAGCCATGTGCAGAATCAGCCCCAGCATTTT. This gives the protein CASSHVQNQPQHF.

This clonotype was detected ten times or more. The rearrangement uses TRBV5-5 and TRBJ2-1; TRBD1 might be the D (5 bases). Trimming took 1 base from V and 3 from J, leaving 8 bases between them. The CDR3 has 14 amino acids. Germline CDR1 reads SGHKS; CDR2 reads YYEKEE (reference sequence). The CDR3 sequence: CASSLWGSYNEQFF. The DNA for the CDR3 is TGTGCCAGCAGCTTGTGGGGCAGCTACAATGAGCAGTTCTTC.

This clonotype was seen many times. V usage is TRBV10-3 and J usage is TRBJ2-7; D is ambiguous. This CDR3 is built from 14 residues. Trimming took off 2 bases at V and 2 bases at J, with 10 bases between the two ends. CDR1 ENHRY and CDR2 SYGVKD come from the germline V gene. CDR3 loop: CAISEGSPTYEQYF. In DNA, the CDR3 is TGTGCCATCAGTGAGGGATCTCCGACCTACGAGCAGTACTTC.

This chain uses TRBV12-3 or TRBV12-4 with TRBJ2-7, with TRBD1 matching 8 bases. This CDR3 comprises 18 residues. The ends lost 8 bases at V and 2 bases at J; junction bases unmatched: 20. The chain's CDR3 is CASCSWVGGQGKTYEQYF. In nucleotides, the CDR3 is TGTGCCAGCTGTTCCTGGGTTGGAGGACAGGGAAAGACCTACGAGCAGTACTTC.

This clonotype has just a few counts. This sequence joins TRBV5-1 and TRBJ2-1, with TRBD2 matching over 12 bases. The CDR3 extends over 16 amino acids. V trimming: 2 bases; J trimming: 8 bases; junction bases outside the gene matches: 8. Germline V CDR1 and CDR2: SGHRS, YFSETQ. Written as DNA, the CDR3 is TGCGCCAGCAGCTTAGGACCGACTAGCGGGGGCCATGAGCAGTTCTTC. Residues: CASSLGPTSGGHEQFF.

The rearrangement joins TRBV6-1 to TRBJ2-3, with 7 bases fitting TRBD1. CDR3 length: 17 residues. The V gene's germline CDR1 is MNHNS and CDR2 SASEGT. After removal of 8 bases from V and 0 bases from J, the junction contained 14 bases not matched to a gene. The CDR3 here is CASCQDRALTSTDTQYF. The DNA of the CDR3 is TGTGCCAGCTGTCAAGACAGGGCTTTAACTAGCACAGATACGCAGTATTTT.

This clonotype has a handful of counts. The V and J genes are TRBV7-9 and TRBJ2-3; tentatively, D is TRBD1 (6 bases). The V gene's germline CDR1 is SEHNR and CDR2 FQNEAQ (reference sequence). The CDR3 runs 15 residues. V gave up 4 bases and J gave up 5 bases, with 16 bases separating them. The DNA for the CDR3 is TGTGCCAGCAGCTCGCGTGGGACATCGCAAGATACGCAGTATTTT. Translating it yields CASSSRGTSQDTQYF.

V is TRBV9 and J is TRBJ2-5; maybe TRBD1 (6 bases). Germline values: CDR1 SGDLS, CDR2 YYNGEE. V lost 4 bases and J 1 base, leaving 17 bases between the germline ends. This CDR3 has 16 amino acids. CDR3 nucleotide sequence: TGTGCCAGCAGCAGCCCAGGGGACATACCCCAAGAGACCCAGTACTTC. Protein product: CASSSPGDIPQETQYF.

This clonotype was observed a handful of times. V usage is TRBV5-1 and J usage is TRBJ2-3; 12 bases map to TRBD2. Trimming cost V 9 bases and J 1 base; bases outside gene matches: 18. The CDR3 loop spans 19 amino acids. Germline loops: CDR1 SGHRS, CDR2 YFSETQ. The DNA of the CDR3 is TGCGCCACGAACCAGGGAATAAGACTAGCGGGAGTTGGCACAGATACGCAGTATTTT. It specifies CATNQGIRLAGVGTDTQYF.

This sequence joins TRBV5-5 and TRBJ2-1, with D unclear. V was trimmed by 4 bases and J by 5 bases, leaving 13 bases between them. The CDR3 runs to 14 residues. Germline V gene lookup returns CDR1 SGHKS and CDR2 YYEKEE (reference sequence). This CDR3 reads CASSRGWDDNEQFF. CDR3 DNA: TGTGCCAGCAGCCGTGGGTGGGATGACAATGAGCAGTTCTTC.